This TCR beta chain was captured by sequencing in a study of T cell responses to AZD1222 COVID-19 vaccine. This table comes from immunoSEQ multiplex PCR, and its TCRdb copy is limited to in-frame clones, with some not included. The data contain roughly 100,000 clones, less than 95% of them singletons. The source of this sequence is an adult who received the AZD1222 COVID-19 vaccine. The source was peripheral blood, collected 28 days after the second AZD1222 dose.

The CDR3 sequence: CASSLAMGGVGYGYTF. Written as DNA, the CDR3 is TGTGCCAGCAGCTTAGCGATGGGGGGCGTAGGCTATGGCTACACCTTC. The rearrangement links TRBV7-9 to TRBJ1-2; tentative D call: TRBD1 (6 bases). V lost 0 bases and J lost 4, with 15 bases in between. The CDR3 covers 16 residues. Germline V gene data show CDR1 as SEHNR and CDR2 as FQNEAQ (reference sequence).